The following is a TCR beta chain sequence with its context. Primers included in the PCR were 60 Vbeta and 13 Jbeta primers. Produced via immunoSEQ multiplex PCR; TCRdb's table is partial and in-frame only. The sample records approximately 79,000 clones, 70% to 85% being singletons. The sample originates from a study of cytomegalovirus exposure and HLA in healthy donors. Trimming removed 2 bases at V and 2 bases at J, with 10 bases between. CDR3 length: 14 residues. In germline, CDR1 is ENHRY, CDR2 SYGVKD. The sample consisted of PBMCs. This clonotype was obtained from a man aged 35 to 55 in good health and CMV-seropositive. This chain links TRBV10-3 with TRBJ2-7, with D perhaps matching TRBD1 (5 bases). The CDR3 reads CAISEGAQAYEQYF. For the CDR3, the DNA is TGTGCCATCAGTGAGGGCGCACAGGCCTACGAGCAGTACTTC.